The T cell receptor (beta chain) under discussion was sequenced for a study of shared clonotypes between healthy human individuals. Regarding the study as a whole: Measured sharing among donors was expected to vary with sequencing depth.

Notes on this clone: As yet, its antigen is unknown. Within the sample, other DNA sequences also encode this same CDR3.

Trimming left V 4 bases short and J 4 bases short, with 12 bases between. This CDR3 has 13 amino acids. Per the germline V gene, CDR1 is SGHRS and CDR2 is YFSETQ. This table comes from immunoSEQ multiplex PCR, and its TCRdb copy is limited to in-frame clones, with some not included. The profile shows millions of clones, around nine tenths of them singletons. The split of CD4+ cells yielded CD45RA+ naive and CD45RA-negative memory subsets. The sequencing sample was made of naive CD4+ T cells sorted from blood. Subset given: CD45RA+ positively selected. The sequence was collected from a man aged 18 to 30 in good health. The V gene is TRBV5-1, the J gene TRBJ2-7; no clear D gene. The CDR3 spells CASSPSAGYEQYF. In DNA form, the CDR3 reads TGCGCCAGCAGCCCTTCGGCAGGTTACGAGCAGTACTTC.